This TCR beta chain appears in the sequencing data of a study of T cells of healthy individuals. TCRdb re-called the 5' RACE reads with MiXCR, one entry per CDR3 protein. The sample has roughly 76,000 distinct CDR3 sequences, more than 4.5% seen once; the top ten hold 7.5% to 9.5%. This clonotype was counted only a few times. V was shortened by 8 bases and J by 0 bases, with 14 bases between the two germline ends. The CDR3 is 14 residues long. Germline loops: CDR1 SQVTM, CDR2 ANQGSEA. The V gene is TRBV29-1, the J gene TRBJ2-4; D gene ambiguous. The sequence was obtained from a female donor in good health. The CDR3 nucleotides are TGCAGCTCTAGTGGCAGACTAGCCAAAAACATTCAGTACTTC. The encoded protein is CSSSGRLAKNIQYF.